These T cell receptor beta chains were read from a single sample in a study of shared clonotypes between healthy human individuals. Assay used: immunoSEQ multiplex PCR; TCRdb lists only in-frame clones, some missing. Among about 1.1 million clones listed, approximately 80% were seen once. Sequences were obtained from memory CD4+ T cells from PBMCs. The receptors derive from a man younger than 35 in good health. Some clones in this sample may be carry-over from other donors' samples. The CDR3 runs from the conserved cysteine through the conserved F or W. The D gene is left open where the match is weak. Clone sizes are given selectively: once, few, many, or a class where the clone is expanded.

j_gene | d_gene | v_gene | abundance | CDR3aa | CDR3nt
TRBJ2-7 | TRBD2 | TRBV7-2 | - | CASSLSSGGNYEQYF | TGTGCCAGCAGCTTATCTAGCGGGGGGAATTACGAGCAGTACTTC
TRBJ2-3 | TRBD1 | TRBV28 | - | CASSTGGSTDTQYF | TGTGCCAGCAGTACAGGGGGCTCAACAGATACGCAGTATTTT
TRBJ2-7 | TRBD2 | TRBV9 | - | CASSYGTSGDEQYF | TGTGCCAGCAGCTATGGGACTAGCGGAGACGAGCAGTACTTC
TRBJ2-1 | TRBD1 | TRBV9 | - | CASRAPRQGNYNEQFF | TGTGCCAGCAGGGCCCCCAGACAGGGCAACTACAATGAGCAGTTCTTC
TRBJ2-7 | - | TRBV18 | once | CASSPPGGKSLEQYF | TGTGCCAGCTCACCACCGGGTGGGAAGTCGCTCGAGCAGTACTTC
TRBJ2-7 | TRBD2 | TRBV4-1 | many | CASSQGVIAGVRSSYEQYF | TGCGCCAGCAGCCAGGGTGTAATAGCGGGAGTTAGAAGCTCCTACGAGCAGTACTTC
TRBJ2-7 | TRBD1 | TRBV29-1 | - | CSVGQGFYEQYF | TGCAGCGTGGGACAGGGCTTCTACGAGCAGTACTTC
TRBJ2-1 | - | TRBV15 | - | CATSRARAGEQFF | TGTGCCACCAGCAGAGCTCGAGCCGGTGAGCAGTTCTTC
TRBJ1-1 | TRBD1 | TRBV30 | - | CAWETGQVNTEAFF | TGTGCCTGGGAAACGGGACAGGTGAACACTGAAGCTTTCTTT
TRBJ2-1 | - | TRBV14 | - | CASRGLRQGEQFF | TGTGCCAGCAGAGGCCTAAGGCAGGGAGAGCAGTTCTTC
TRBJ2-7 | TRBD1 | TRBV2 | - | CASRGNRGPYEQYF | TGTGCCAGCAGGGGGAACAGGGGGCCCTACGAGCAGTACTTC